The 11 T cell receptor beta chains in this list originate from one sample, sequenced in a study of response to subunit inactivated influenza vaccine. TCRdb used MiXCR to reprocess the RT-PCR reads, holding one entry per CDR3 protein. The table has about 580,000 distinct CDR3 sequences, 12% to 15% seen once. Source: PBMCs from blood, taken 11 to 12 days after vaccination. These TCRs come from a man in his forties or fifties who received an inactivated influenza vaccine.

This clonotype appeared a few times. The chain has TRBV12-3 or TRBV12-4 and TRBJ1-2; D call uncertain. With 10 bases removed from V and 2 bases from J, the gap between germline ends came to 11 bases. CDR3 length: 12 residues. CDR3 bases: TGTGCCACCGACGAACGGAACTATGGCTACACCTTC. This sequence encodes CATDERNYGYTF.

The chain links TRBV27 to TRBJ2-5, with a tentative D call TRBD2 (6 bases). The germline gives CDR1 MNHEY, CDR2 SMNVEV (reference sequence). This CDR3 has 16 amino acids. Trimming left V 1 base short and J 1 base short, with 13 bases between. In nucleotides, the CDR3 is TGTGCCAGCAGTTTATACGGGGGTAGCTTCCAAGAGACCCAGTACTTC. Its protein product is CASSLYGGSFQETQYF.

This clonotype has more than one count but fewer than ten. The chain uses TRBV24-1 and TRBJ2-7, with D perhaps matching TRBD1 (5 bases). The ends were cut back, 6 bases at V and 5 bases at J, with 13 bases in the middle. There are 13 residues in the CDR3. Germline CDR1 is KGHDR and CDR2 is SFDVKD. CDR3 amino acids: CATSSSRAHEQYF. CDR3 coding DNA: TGTGCCACCAGTTCGTCCAGGGCCCACGAGCAGTACTTC.

This clonotype was counted only a few times. J is TRBJ1-3 and V is TRBV15; 7 nucleotides line up with TRBD1. The CDR3 loop spans 14 amino acids. The V gene's germline CDR1 is LNHNV and CDR2 YYDKDF (reference sequence). V trimming: 6 bases; J trimming: 2 bases; junction bases outside the gene matches: 4. The chain's CDR3 is CATRIDRAGNTIYF. CDR3 coding DNA: TGTGCCACCAGAATCGACAGGGCTGGAAACACCATATATTTT.

This clonotype occurred a few times. J is TRBJ2-1 and V is TRBV7-9; 8 nucleotides match TRBD1. Germline CDR1 is SEHNR and CDR2 is FQNEAQ (reference sequence). Trimming cost V 4 bases and J 7 bases; bases outside gene matches: 9. CDR3 length: 15 residues. This chain's CDR3 is CASSSGQGGMNEQFF. The CDR3 bases are TGTGCCAGCAGCTCCGGACAGGGAGGAATGAATGAGCAGTTCTTC.

The rearrangement joins TRBV30 to TRBJ2-7, with a tentative D call TRBD1 (6 bases). Trimming took off 4 bases at V and 2 bases at J, with 15 bases between the two ends. CDR1 is GTSNPN, CDR2 SVGIG, per germline (reference sequence). CDR3 length: 14 amino acids. This CDR3 reads CAWTRKQGTYEQYF. The CDR3 DNA is TGTGCCTGGACCAGAAAACAGGGTACCTACGAGCAGTACTTC.

Worth noting for this clonotype: A much larger clone lies one base from this, so it may be a read error. V gene TRBV7-3 combines with J gene TRBJ2-2; 11 nucleotides match TRBD2. V lost 8 bases to trimming and J lost 1 base; unmatched junction nucleotides: 0. The CDR3 has 14 residues. The germline V gene has CDR1 SGHTA and CDR2 FQGTGA. As DNA, the CDR3 is TGTGCCAGCGGGACTAGCGGGAACACCGGGGAGCTGTTTTTT. The encoded protein is CASGTSGNTGELFF. The variable domain in full, with the rest retrieved from reference TRBV7-3 and TRBJ2-2, is GAGVSQTPSNKVTEKGKYVELRCDPISGHTALYWYRQSLGQGPEFLIYFQGTGAADDSGLPNDRFFAVRPEGSVSTLKIQRTERGDSAVYLCASGTSGNTGELFFGEGSRLTVL.

J is TRBJ2-6 and V is TRBV29-1, with D perhaps matching TRBD2 (6 bases). V was shortened by 1 base and J by 3 bases, with 7 bases between the two germline ends. The germline V gene has CDR1 SQVTM and CDR2 ANQGSEA. The CDR3 is 14 residues long. The chain's CDR3 is CSVEGGVGANVLTF. CDR3 nucleotide sequence: TGCAGCGTTGAAGGGGGGGTTGGGGCCAACGTCCTGACTTTC.

The V gene is TRBV18, the J gene TRBJ1-5; unclear D gene. This CDR3 comprises 14 residues. Germline lookup yields CDR1 KGHSH and CDR2 LQKENI. V shed 1 base and J shed 4 bases, with 8 bases lying between them. In nucleotides, the CDR3 is TGTGCCAGCTCACCACAAAGGGAAAATCAGCCCCAGCATTTT. It specifies CASSPQRENQPQHF.

This clonotype occurred a few times. This chain links TRBV3-1 with TRBJ1-1; perhaps TRBD1 as D (5 bases). Germline V gives CDR1 LGHDT, CDR2 YNNKEL (reference sequence). V lost 1 base to trimming and J lost 0 bases, with 15 bases between them. This CDR3 is built from 17 residues. The CDR3 region is CASSQVPTVKLNTEAFF. The CDR3 nucleotides read TGTGCCAGCAGCCAAGTCCCGACAGTGAAATTGAACACTGAAGCTTTCTTT.

This clonotype was detected a few times. The chain combines TRBV24-1 with TRBJ2-5, with TRBD1 matching 9 bases. This CDR3 contains 16 residues. Looked up from germline, CDR1 is KGHDR and CDR2 is SFDVKD. Germline trimming cut 4 bases from V and 4 bases from J; bases unmatched to any gene: 9. As DNA, the CDR3 is TGTGCCACCAGTGAACAGGGACAGGGATCGGGAGAGACCCAGTACTTC. This codes for CATSEQGQGSGETQYF.